A few counts support the clone carrying this T cell receptor (beta chain). Antigen: not known. The data originate from a study of T-cell memory formation after mild COVID-19. Study at large: Largely, TCR clusters stayed within a single donor. Findings of the study overall: There was a balanced CD4/CD8 profile in clones contracting day 15 to 85, and later expanders leaned CD4+.

Each CDR3 protein is one row after TCRdb ran MiXCR on the 5' RACE reads. The repertoire has 450,000 or so distinct CDR3 sequences, about 23% of them found once; the top ten carry approximately 12%. This CDR3 is built from 11 residues. V was cut by 4 bases and J by 9 bases, with 8 bases left in between. Germline assignment: CDR1 SGHRS and CDR2 YFSETQ. The origin of this receptor is an adult woman who had mild COVID-19 (a few samples of this study predate the infection). Cell type and time point are not known. The sample consisted of PBMCs or a T cell subset sorted from them (not recorded which). The rearrangement links TRBV5-1 to TRBJ1-5, with no clear D. In DNA form, the CDR3 reads TGCGCCAGCAGCCCCTGTGGGCCCCAGCATTTT. It specifies CASSPCGPQHF.